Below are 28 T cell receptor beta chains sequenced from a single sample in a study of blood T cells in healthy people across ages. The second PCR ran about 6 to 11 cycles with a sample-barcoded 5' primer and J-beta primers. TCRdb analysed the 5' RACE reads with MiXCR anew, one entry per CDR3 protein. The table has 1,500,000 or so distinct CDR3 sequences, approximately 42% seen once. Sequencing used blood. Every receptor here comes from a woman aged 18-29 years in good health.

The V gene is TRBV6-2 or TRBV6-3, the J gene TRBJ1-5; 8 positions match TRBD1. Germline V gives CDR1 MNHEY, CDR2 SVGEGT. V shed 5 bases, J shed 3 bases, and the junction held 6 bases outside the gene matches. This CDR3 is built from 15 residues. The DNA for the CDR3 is TGTGCCAGCAGTATCCACAGGGGGTCCAATCAGCCCCAGCATTTT. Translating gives CASSIHRGSNQPQHF.

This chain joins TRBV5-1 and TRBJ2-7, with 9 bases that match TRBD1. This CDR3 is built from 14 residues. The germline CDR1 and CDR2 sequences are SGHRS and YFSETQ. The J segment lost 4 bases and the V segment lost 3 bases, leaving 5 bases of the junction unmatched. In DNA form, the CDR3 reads TGCGCCAGCAGCTGGGACAGGGTTAGGTACGAGCAGTACTTC. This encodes CASSWDRVRYEQYF.

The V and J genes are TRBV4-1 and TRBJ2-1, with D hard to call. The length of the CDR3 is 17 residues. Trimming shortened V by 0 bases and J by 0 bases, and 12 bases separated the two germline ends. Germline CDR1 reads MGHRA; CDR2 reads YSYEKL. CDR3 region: CASSQDAAESSYNEQFF. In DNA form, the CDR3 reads TGCGCCAGCAGCCAAGATGCGGCAGAGAGCTCCTACAATGAGCAGTTCTTC.

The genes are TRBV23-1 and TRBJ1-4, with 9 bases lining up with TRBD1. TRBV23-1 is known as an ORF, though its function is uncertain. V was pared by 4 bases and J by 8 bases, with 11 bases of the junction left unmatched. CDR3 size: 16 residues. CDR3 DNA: TGCGCCAGCAGTCGTCCGGGACAGGGTTTGGGGGAAAAACTGTTTTTT. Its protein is CASSRPGQGLGEKLFF.

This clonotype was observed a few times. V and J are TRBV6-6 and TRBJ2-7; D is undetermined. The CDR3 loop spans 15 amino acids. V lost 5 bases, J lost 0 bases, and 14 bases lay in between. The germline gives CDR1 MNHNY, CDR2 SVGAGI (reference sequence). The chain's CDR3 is CASSPHRASSYEQYF. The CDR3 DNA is TGTGCCAGCAGTCCCCACAGAGCTAGCTCCTACGAGCAGTACTTC.

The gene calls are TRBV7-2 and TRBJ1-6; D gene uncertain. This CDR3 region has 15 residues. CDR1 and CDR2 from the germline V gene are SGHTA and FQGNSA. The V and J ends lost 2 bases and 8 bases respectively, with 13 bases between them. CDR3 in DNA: TGTGCCAGCAGCTTAAGCAGGCGTCTCTATTCACCCCTCCACTTT. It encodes CASSLSRRLYSPLHF.

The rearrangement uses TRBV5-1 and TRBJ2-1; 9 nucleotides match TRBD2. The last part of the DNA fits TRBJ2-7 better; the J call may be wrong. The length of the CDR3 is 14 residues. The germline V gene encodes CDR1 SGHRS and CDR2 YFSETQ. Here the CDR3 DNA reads TGCGCCAGCAGCCTTCCGACTAGCGGCGATGAGCAGTACTTC. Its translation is CASSLPTSGDEQYF.

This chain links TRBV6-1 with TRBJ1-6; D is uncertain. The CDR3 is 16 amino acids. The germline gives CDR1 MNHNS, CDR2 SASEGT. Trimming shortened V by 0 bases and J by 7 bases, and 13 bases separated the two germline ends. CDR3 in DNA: TGTGCCAGCAGTGAAGCAGCGGGCAGATCAAATTCACCCCTCCACTTT. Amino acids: CASSEAAGRSNSPLHF.

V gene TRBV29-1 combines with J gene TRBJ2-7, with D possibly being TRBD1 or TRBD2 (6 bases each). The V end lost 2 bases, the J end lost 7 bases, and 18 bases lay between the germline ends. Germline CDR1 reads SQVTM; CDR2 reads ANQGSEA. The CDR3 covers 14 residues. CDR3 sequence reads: CSVEWAGHNNEQYF. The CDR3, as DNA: TGCAGCGTTGAATGGGCGGGACATAACAATGAGCAGTACTTC.

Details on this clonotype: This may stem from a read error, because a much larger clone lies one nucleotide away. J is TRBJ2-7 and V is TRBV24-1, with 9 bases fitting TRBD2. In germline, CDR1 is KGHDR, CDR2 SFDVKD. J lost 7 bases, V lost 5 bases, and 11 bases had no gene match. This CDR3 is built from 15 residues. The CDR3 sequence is CATSAAGGLWNEQYF. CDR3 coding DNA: TGTGCCACCAGTGCAGCGGGGGGTTTGTGGAATGAGCAGTACTTC.

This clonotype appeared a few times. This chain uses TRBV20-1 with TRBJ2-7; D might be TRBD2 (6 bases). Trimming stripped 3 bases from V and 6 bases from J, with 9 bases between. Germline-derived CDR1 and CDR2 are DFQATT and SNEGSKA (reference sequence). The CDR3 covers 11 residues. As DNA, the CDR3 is TGCAGTGCTAGGGAGGGGAGCGAGCAGTACTTC. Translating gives CSAREGSEQYF.

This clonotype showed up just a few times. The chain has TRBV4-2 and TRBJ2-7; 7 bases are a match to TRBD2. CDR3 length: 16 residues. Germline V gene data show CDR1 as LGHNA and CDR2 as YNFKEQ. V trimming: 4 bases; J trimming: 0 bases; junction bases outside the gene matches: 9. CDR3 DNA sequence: TGTGCCAGCAGCCCCCCCGGCGGCGGGAGCTCCTACGAGCAGTACTTC. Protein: CASSPPGGGSSYEQYF.

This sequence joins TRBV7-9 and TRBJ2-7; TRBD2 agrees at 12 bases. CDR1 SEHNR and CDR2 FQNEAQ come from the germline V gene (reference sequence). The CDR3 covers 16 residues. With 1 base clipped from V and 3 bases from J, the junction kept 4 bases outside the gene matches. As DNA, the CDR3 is TGTGCCAGCAGCTTAGGTCTAGCGGGAGGGCGCTACGAGCAGTACTTC. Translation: CASSLGLAGGRYEQYF.

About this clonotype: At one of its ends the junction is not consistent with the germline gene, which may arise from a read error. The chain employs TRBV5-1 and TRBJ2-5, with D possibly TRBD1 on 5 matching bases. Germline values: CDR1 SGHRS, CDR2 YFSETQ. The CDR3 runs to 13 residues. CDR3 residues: CVSSFGQGETQYF. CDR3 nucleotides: TGCGTCAGCAGCTTCGGCCAGGGAGAGACCCAGTACTTC.

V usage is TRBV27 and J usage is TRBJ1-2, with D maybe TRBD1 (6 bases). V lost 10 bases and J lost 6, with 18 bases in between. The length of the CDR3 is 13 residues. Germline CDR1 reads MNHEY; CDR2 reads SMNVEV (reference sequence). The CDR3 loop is CATAGGRWDGYTF. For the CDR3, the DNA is TGTGCCACCGCGGGGGGCCGCTGGGATGGCTACACCTTC.

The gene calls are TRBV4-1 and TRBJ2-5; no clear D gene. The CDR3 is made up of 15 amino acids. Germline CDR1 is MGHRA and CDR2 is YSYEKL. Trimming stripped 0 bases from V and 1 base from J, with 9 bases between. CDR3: CASSQEVAAQETQYF. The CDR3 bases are TGCGCCAGCAGCCAAGAGGTGGCAGCCCAAGAGACCCAGTACTTC.

Here the CDR3 reads CASSPYRGRFMNTEAFF. CDR3 DNA: TGTGCCAGCAGCCCGTACAGGGGGCGATTTATGAACACTGAAGCTTTCTTT. The chain carries TRBV7-2 and TRBJ1-1; TRBD1 matches at 9 bases. Per germline, CDR1 SGHTA and CDR2 FQGNSA. The V and J ends lost 5 bases and 0 bases, in that order; junction bases with no gene match: 10. This CDR3 is 17 amino acids long.

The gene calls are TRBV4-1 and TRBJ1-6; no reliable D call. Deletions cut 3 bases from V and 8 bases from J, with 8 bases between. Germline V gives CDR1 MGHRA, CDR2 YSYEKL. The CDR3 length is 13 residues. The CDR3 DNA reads TGCGCCAGCAGCCAGAACGCCTATTCACCCCTCCACTTT. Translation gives CASSQNAYSPLHF.

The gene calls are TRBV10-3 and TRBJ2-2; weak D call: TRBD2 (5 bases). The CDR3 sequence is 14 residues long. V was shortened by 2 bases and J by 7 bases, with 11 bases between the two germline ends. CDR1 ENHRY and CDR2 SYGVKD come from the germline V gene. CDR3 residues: CAISESGVVGELFF. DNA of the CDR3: TGTGCCATCAGTGAGAGCGGTGTGGTCGGGGAGCTGTTTTTT.

This chain's CDR3 is CASINDSGTYEQYF. Here the CDR3 DNA reads TGTGCCAGCATCAATGACAGTGGTACCTACGAGCAGTACTTC. The rearrangement links TRBV6-2 or TRBV6-3 to TRBJ2-7, with D tentatively TRBD1 (5 bases). The CDR3 length is 14 residues. The V end lost 7 bases, the J end lost 2 bases, and 15 bases lay between the germline ends. CDR1 and CDR2 (germline): MNHEY, SVGEGT.

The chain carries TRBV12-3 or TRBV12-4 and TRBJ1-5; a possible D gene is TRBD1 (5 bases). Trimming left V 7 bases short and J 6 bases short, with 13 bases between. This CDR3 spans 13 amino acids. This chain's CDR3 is CASIGGAGQPQHF. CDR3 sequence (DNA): TGTGCCAGCATCGGTGGGGCCGGTCAGCCCCAGCATTTT.

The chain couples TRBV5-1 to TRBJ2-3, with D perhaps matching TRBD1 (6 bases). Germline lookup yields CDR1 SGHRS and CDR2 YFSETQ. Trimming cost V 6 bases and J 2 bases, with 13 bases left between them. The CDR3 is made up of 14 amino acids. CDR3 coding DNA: TGCGCCAGCACCCCACAGGGTTTCACAGATACGCAGTATTTT. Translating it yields CASTPQGFTDTQYF. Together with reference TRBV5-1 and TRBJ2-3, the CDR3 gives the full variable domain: KAGVTQTPRYLIKTRGQQVTLSCSPISGHRSVSWYQQTPGQGLQFLFEYFSETQRNKGNFPGRFSGRQFSNSRSEMNVSTLELGDSALYLCASTPQGFTDTQYFGPGTRLTVL.

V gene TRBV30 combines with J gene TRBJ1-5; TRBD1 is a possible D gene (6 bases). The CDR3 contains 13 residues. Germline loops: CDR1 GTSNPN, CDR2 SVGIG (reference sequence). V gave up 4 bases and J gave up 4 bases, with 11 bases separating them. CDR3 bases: TGTGCCTGGAACAGGGCAGATAATCAGCCCCAGCATTTT. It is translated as CAWNRADNQPQHF.

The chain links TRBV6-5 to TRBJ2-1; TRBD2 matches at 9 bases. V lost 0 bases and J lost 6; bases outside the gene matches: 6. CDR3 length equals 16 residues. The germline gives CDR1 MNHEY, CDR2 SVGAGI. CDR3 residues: CASSYSGGGAFNEQFF. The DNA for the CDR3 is TGTGCCAGCAGTTACTCGGGCGGGGGGGCCTTCAATGAGCAGTTCTTC.

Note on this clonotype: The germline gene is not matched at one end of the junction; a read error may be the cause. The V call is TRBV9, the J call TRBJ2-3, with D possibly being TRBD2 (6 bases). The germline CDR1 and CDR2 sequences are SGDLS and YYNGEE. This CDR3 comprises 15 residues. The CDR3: CASSFRGISTETQYF. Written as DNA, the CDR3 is TGTGCCAGCAGCTTTCGGGGGATCAGCACAGAGACGCAGTATTTT.

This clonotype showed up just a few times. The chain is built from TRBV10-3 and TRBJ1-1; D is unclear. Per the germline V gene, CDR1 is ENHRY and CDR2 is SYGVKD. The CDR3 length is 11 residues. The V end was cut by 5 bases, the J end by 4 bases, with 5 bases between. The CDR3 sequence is CAISPGTEAFF. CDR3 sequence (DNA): TGTGCCATCAGTCCGGGCACTGAAGCTTTCTTT.

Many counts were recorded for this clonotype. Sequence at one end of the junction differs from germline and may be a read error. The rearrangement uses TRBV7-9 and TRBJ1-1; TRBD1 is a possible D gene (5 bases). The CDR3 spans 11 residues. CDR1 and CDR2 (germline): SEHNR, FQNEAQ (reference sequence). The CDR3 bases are TGCGCCAGCAGCTCGGGGGGTGAAGCTTTCTTT. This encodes CASSSGGEAFF.

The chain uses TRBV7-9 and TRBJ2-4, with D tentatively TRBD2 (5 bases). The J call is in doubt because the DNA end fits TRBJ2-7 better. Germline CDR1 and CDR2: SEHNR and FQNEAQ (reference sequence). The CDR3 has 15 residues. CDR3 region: CASSLLTGNLYEQYF. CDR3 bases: TGTGCCAGCAGCTTATTAACGGGGAACCTCTACGAGCAGTACTTC.